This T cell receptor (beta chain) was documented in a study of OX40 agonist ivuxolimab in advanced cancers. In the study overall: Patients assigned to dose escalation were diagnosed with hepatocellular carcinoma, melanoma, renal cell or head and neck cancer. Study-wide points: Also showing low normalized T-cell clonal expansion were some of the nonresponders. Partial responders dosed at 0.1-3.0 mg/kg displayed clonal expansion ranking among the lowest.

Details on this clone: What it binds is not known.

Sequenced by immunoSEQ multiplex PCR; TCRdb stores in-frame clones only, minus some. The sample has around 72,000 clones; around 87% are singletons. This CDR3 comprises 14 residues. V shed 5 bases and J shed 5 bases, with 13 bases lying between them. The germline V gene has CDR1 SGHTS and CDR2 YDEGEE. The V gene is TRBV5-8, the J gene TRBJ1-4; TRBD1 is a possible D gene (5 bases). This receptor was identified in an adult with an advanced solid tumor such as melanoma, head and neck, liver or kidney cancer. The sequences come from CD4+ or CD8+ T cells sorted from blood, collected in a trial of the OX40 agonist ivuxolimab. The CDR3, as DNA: TGTGCCAGCAGACGGGACTGGTCAAATGAAAAACTGTTTTTT. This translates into CASRRDWSNEKLFF.